The source of this T cell receptor beta chain is a study of blood T cell repertoires in COVID-19. Study-level information: The analysed material was cDNA or gDNA that came from T cells, B-cell-depleted T cells, or PBMCs.

Profiled with immunoSEQ multiplex PCR; TCRdb holds only in-frame clones, not every one. The sample lists around 100,000 clones, 84% occurring once. Germline V gene lookup returns CDR1 KGHDR and CDR2 SFDVKD. The CDR3 is 17 residues long. J gave up 2 bases and V 3 bases, and 7 bases lay outside the gene matches. Sequencing was carried out using peripheral blood. The source of this sequence is a human donor in a cohort sampled during active or convalescent COVID-19. This chain connects TRBV24-1 to TRBJ2-5; 11 positions match TRBD2. The CDR3 region is CATSDGRTSGGQETQYF. CDR3 sequence (DNA): TGTGCCACCAGTGATGGTCGTACTAGCGGGGGACAAGAGACCCAGTACTTC.